This T cell receptor (beta chain) comes out of a study of CD8+CD57+ T cells in acquired aplastic anemia listed by TCRdb under 2018. As for the study more broadly: DNA extracted from sorted CD4+ and CD8+ cells had a mean of approximately 3 ug, with a range of roughly 0.2 to 27.4 ug. CD8+CD57+ expansion was defined as a frequency above the mean frequency observed in healthy subjects.

The paper as a whole reports these results and caveats: Patients and healthy controls showed no significant difference in CD8+ Simpson's diversity (P=0.060). Around 30 CD8+ CDR3 sequences were found in both patients and controls but appeared to be highly expressed in patients and within the immunodominant clones of the patients.

On this clonotype: Its antigen target is currently unknown. A junction end diverges from the germline sequence, so it may reflect a read error.

TCR beta VDJ combination and CDR3 sequence profiling used genomic DNA as the template. An Illumina HiSeq 2000 was used for TCR repertoire sequencing. Per the original workflow: Repertoires were assessed using TRBV/TRBJ rearrangement plots, CDR3 size and DJ length profiles, and Simpson's diversity index. The most abundant DNA sequence in the deep sequencing data was defined as the immunodominant clone. CDR3 amino acid sequences were checked for sharing across subjects and were also compared against the VDJdb database and published repertoires. The raw public data were reprocessed by TCRdb itself: fastp quality trimming at Q25, MiXCR clonotype calling, in-frame beta chains only. Every CDR3 protein is listed once, alongside the most common genes and DNA of its rows. Clone size and V and J calls follow TCRdb, not the original study. This sample has about 200,000 distinct CDR3 sequences in its table, and about half of those were observed once. Around 20% of the sample rests with the top ten.

Flow cytometry had shown CD8+CD57+ cell expansion in the patients selected for sequencing. Every patient had a diagnosis of severe acquired aplastic anemia based on International Study of Aplastic Anemia and Agranulocytosis and Camitta criteria. No therapy had been received by the patients at the time of blood sampling. TCR repertoires of sorted CD4+ and CD8+ blood T cells from severe aplastic anemia patients and healthy subjects were deep-sequenced in the study. In the USA, patient enrollment took place under clinicaltrials.gov protocols 00001620, 01623167, 00001397, 00071045, 00081523 and 00961064. Ficoll-Paque density gradient centrifugation was used to isolate peripheral blood mononuclear cells. Before DNA was extracted, CD4+ and CD8+ T cells were sorted using either FACS or magnetic beads. Taken from cysteine to phenylalanine, the CDR3 has 15 residues. Of all the DNA, just the CDR3 is kept, 45 bases in frame from base 1. The germline V gene provides CDR1 SGHRS and CDR2 YFSETQ.

This sequence originates from a human donor with aplastic anemia. The sequencing input was sorted CD4+, CD8+, or CD8+CD57+ T cells (not recorded which) from PBMCs. The chain joins TRBV5-1 to TRBJ1-2, and perhaps TRBD1 as D gene, on 5 matching bases. The nucleotide sequence is TGTGCCAGCAGCTTAGGCGGCGGGGACCTCTATGGCTACACCTTC. Its coded protein is CASSLGGGDLYGYTF.